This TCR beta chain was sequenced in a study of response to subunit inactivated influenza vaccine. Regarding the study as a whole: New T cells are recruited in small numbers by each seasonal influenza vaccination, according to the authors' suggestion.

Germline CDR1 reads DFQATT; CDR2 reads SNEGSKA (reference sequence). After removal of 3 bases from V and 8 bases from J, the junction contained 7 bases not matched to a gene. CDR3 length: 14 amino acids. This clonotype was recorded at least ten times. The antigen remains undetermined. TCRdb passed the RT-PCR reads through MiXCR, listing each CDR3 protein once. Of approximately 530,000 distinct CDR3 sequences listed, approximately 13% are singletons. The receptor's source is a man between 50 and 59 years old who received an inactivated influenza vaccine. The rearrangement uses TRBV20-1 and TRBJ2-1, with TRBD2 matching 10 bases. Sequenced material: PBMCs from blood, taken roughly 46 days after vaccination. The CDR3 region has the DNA TGCAGTGCTAGTGGCCTAGCGGGAGATGATGAGCAGTTCTTC. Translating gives CSASGLAGDDEQFF.